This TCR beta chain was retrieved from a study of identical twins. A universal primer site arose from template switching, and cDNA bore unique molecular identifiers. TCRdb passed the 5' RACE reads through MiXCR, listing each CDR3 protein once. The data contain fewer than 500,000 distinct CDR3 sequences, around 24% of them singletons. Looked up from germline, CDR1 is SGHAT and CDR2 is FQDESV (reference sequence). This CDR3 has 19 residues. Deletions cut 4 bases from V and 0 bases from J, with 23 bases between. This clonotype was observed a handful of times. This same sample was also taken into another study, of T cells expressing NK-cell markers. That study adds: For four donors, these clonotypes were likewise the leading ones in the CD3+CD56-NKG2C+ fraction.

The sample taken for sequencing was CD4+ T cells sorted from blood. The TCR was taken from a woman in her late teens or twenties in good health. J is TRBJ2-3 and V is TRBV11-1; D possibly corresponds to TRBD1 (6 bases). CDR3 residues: CASSYPSILWTDSTDTQYF. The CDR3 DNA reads TGTGCCAGCAGCTACCCCTCCATACTTTGGACAGATAGCACAGATACGCAGTATTTT.